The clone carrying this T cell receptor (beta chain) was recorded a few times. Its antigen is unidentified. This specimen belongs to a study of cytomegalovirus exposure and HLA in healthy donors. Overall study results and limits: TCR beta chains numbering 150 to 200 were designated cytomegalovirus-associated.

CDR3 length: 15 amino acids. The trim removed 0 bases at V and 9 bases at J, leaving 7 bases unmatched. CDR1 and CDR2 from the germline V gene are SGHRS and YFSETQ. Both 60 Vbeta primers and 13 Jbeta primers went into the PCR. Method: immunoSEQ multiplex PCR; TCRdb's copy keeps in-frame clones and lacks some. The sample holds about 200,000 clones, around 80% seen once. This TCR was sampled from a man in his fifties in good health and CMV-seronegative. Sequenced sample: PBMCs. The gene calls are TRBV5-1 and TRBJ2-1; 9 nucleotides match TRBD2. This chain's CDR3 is CASSLASGTLAEQFF. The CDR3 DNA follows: TGCGCCAGCAGCTTGGCTAGCGGGACCCTCGCTGAGCAGTTCTTC.